These 9 T cell receptor beta chains share one sample of origin, sequenced in a study of identifying expanded T cells in peripheral blood. Assay: immunoSEQ multiplex PCR; the TCRdb copy retains only in-frame clones and omits some. The repertoire holds roughly 100,000 clones, with 88% as singletons. The source material was blood. These receptors originate from a person aged 18 to 70 in good health.

CDR3: CASSPDSGYGYTF. CDR3 DNA sequence: TGTGCCAGCAGCCCCGACTCGGGCTATGGCTACACCTTC. The chain carries TRBV6-5 and TRBJ1-2; D gene uncertain. Germline V gene sequence: CDR1 MNHEY, CDR2 SVGAGI. The CDR3 length is 13 residues. Trimming cost V 6 bases and J 4 bases, with 12 bases left between them.

The rearrangement uses TRBV19 and TRBJ2-7; D is perhaps TRBD2 (6 bases). Germline lookup yields CDR1 LNHDA and CDR2 SQIVND (reference sequence). The V end was cut by 5 bases, the J end by 4 bases, with 12 bases between. This CDR3 spans 13 amino acids. As DNA, the CDR3 is TGTGCCAGTAGTGAGGTGGGAGGATACGAGCAGTACTTC. Residues: CASSEVGGYEQYF.

The rearrangement links TRBV10-3 to TRBJ1-1; the D gene is possibly TRBD1 (5 bases). Per germline, CDR1 ENHRY and CDR2 SYGVKD. The ends were cut back, 2 bases at V and 8 bases at J, with 9 bases in the middle. The CDR3 has 12 residues. CDR3 bases: TGTGCCATCAGTGAGGAGCGGGGGGAAGCTTTCTTT. Translation gives CAISEERGEAFF.

The V and J genes are TRBV28 and TRBJ1-1; the D gene is possibly TRBD1 (5 bases). V lost 4 bases and J 0 bases, leaving 9 bases between the germline ends. Germline CDR1 MDHEN, CDR2 SYDVKM. The CDR3 contains 14 residues. This chain's CDR3 is CASSSQGLNTEAFF. Written as DNA, the CDR3 is TGTGCCAGCAGTTCCCAGGGTTTGAACACTGAAGCTTTCTTT. The full variable domain, in which reference TRBV28 and TRBJ1-1 provide the parts outside the CDR3, is DVKVTQSSRYLVKRTGEKVFLECVQDMDHENMFWYRQDPGLGLRLIYFSYDVKMKEKGDIPEGYSVSREKKERFSLILESASTNQTSMYLCASSSQGLNTEAFFGQGTRLTVV.

The chain is built from TRBV21-1 and TRBJ1-1; TRBD1 is the table's D call and was not checked against the DNA. TRBV21-1 counts as a pseudogene. This CDR3 is built from 18 residues. The CDR3 loop reads CASNQILDRGQPNTEAFF. The CDR3 bases are TGTGCCAGCAATCAGATCCTGGACAGGGGGCAACCAAACACTGAAGCTTTCTTT.

The chain links TRBV7-8 to TRBJ2-1; D may be TRBD1 (6 bases). Trimming left V 1 base short and J 2 bases short, with 12 bases between. This CDR3 is built from 16 residues. Germline CDR1 SGHVS, CDR2 FQNEAQ. In nucleotides, the CDR3 is TGTGCCAGCAGCTTAGTCAGGGGATCGACCTACAATGAGCAGTTCTTC. Translated, it gives CASSLVRGSTYNEQFF.

The V and J genes are TRBV19 and TRBJ2-7; D possibly uses TRBD1 or TRBD2 (6 bases each). Per the germline V gene, CDR1 is LNHDA and CDR2 is SQIVND (reference sequence). V lost 6 bases, J lost 1 base, and 19 bases lay in between. CDR3 length: 16 residues. The DNA of the CDR3 is TGTGCCAGTAGCCTTCGAATCGGGGGCCAATCCTACGAGCAGTACTTC. It is translated as CASSLRIGGQSYEQYF.

The chain carries TRBV25-1 and TRBJ1-2; D is ambiguous. The CDR3 consists of 15 residues. Germline values: CDR1 MGHDK, CDR2 SYGVNS. Trimming removed 8 bases at V and 5 bases at J, with 21 bases between. This CDR3 reads CASSEKGKGPYGYTF. The CDR3 coding sequence is TGTGCCAGCTCCGAAAAAGGCAAAGGGCCTTATGGCTACACCTTC.

The chain joins TRBV2 to TRBJ2-7, with TRBD1 matching over 7 bases. After removal of 6 bases from V and 1 base from J, the junction contained 9 bases not matched to a gene. The germline CDR1 and CDR2 sequences are SNHLY and FYNNEI. This CDR3 has 15 amino acids. The CDR3 nucleotides read TGTGCCAGCAGCCCCGGACAGGTGCCTTCCTACGAGCAGTACTTC. This codes for CASSPGQVPSYEQYF. Based on the CDR3 plus reference TRBV2 and TRBJ2-7, the full variable domain is EPEVTQTPSHQVTQMGQEVILRCVPISNHLYFYWYRQILGQKVEFLVSFYNNEISEKSEIFDDQFSVERPDGSNFTLKIRSTKLEDSAMYFCASSPGQVPSYEQYFGPGTRLTVT.